This T cell receptor (beta chain) was profiled in a study of regulatory T cells in long-lasting Graves disease. Study-wide background: New Graves' disease cases had less than 3 months of antithyroid drugs.

This clonotype was observed at least ten times. iRepertoire HTBI primers and Arm-PCR of CDR3 regions built TCR beta libraries. In TCRdb, the multiplex PCR reads were re-called with MiXCR into one record per CDR3 protein. The sample consists of about 470,000 distinct CDR3 sequences, 14% to 15% of them appearing once. Trimming pared 4 bases from V and 0 bases from J, leaving 13 bases between. Per germline, CDR1 SGHAT and CDR2 FQNNGV. The CDR3 is made up of 16 amino acids. Time point: newly diagnosed GD, antithyroid drugs for less than 3 months. The TCR library used RNA extracted from PBMCs. These data were likewise used in another study, on T cells in Graves' hyperthyroidism and ophthalmopathy.

This sequence was found in a woman between 25 and 40 years old with Graves disease. J is TRBJ1-3 and V is TRBV11-2, with D perhaps TRBD1 (5 bases). This sample comprised peripheral blood mononuclear cells (PBMCs), obtained at new diagnosis, from a patient treated with antithyroid drugs. The CDR3 here is CASSSPGSNSGNTIYF. As DNA, the CDR3 is TGTGCCAGCAGCTCCCCAGGGTCCAACTCTGGAAACACCATATATTTT.